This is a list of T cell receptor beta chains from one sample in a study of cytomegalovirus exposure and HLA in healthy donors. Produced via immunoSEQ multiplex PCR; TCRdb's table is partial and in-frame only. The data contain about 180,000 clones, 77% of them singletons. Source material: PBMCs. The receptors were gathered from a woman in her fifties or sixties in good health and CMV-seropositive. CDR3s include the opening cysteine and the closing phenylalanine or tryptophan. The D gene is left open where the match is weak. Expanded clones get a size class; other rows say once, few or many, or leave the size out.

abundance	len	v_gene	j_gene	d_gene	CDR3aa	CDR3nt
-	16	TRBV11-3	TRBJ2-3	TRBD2	CASSSSGTSGTDTQYF	TGTGCCAGCAGCTCTTCCGGGACTAGCGGCACAGATACGCAGTATTTT
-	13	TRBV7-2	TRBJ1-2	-	CASSARVQYGYTF	TGTGCCAGCAGCGCCAGGGTTCAGTATGGCTACACCTTC
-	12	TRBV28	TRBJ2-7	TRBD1	CASHDRGYEQYF	TGTGCCAGCCACGACAGGGGATACGAGCAGTACTTC
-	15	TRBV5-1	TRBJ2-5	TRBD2	CASSLGLAADGTQYF	TGCGCCAGCAGCTTGGGACTAGCCGCCGATGGGACCCAGTACTTC
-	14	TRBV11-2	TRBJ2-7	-	CASSQGGGPYEQYF	TGTGCCAGCAGCCAGGGTGGGGGCCCCTACGAGCAGTACTTC
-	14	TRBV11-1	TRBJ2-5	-	CASSRSRGEETQYF	TGTGCCAGCAGCCGATCCAGGGGCGAAGAGACCCAGTACTTC
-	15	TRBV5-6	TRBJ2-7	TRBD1	CASSLGTGGNYEQYF	TGTGCCAGCAGCTTGGGGACAGGGGGCAACTACGAGCAGTACTTC
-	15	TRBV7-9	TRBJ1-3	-	CASSFDKVSGNTIYF	TGTGCCAGCAGTTTCGACAAGGTTTCTGGAAACACCATATATTTT
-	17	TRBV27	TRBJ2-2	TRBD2	CASSWFGVAGVTGELFF	TGTGCCAGCAGTTGGTTTGGAGTAGCGGGAGTAACCGGGGAGCTGTTTTTT
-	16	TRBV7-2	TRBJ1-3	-	CASSLGVAGVGNTIYF	TGTGCCAGCAGCTTAGGTGTGGCAGGGGTTGGAAACACCATATATTTT
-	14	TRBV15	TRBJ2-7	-	CATSRAGRPYEQYF	TGTGCCACCAGCAGGGCGGGACGCCCTTACGAGCAGTACTTC
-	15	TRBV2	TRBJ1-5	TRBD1	CASSPGTGVLQPQHF	TGTGCCAGCAGTCCCGGGACAGGGGTTCTTCAGCCCCAGCATTTT
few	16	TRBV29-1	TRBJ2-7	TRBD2	CSVEDPLAAHRGEQYF	TGCAGCGTTGAAGACCCCCTAGCGGCCCACCGGGGCGAGCAGTACTTC
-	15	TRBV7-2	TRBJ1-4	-	CASSLGGGSEEKLFF	TGTGCCAGCAGCTTGGGAGGGGGGTCGGAGGAAAAACTGTTTTTT
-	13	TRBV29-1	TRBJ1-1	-	CSVAGHMNTEAFF	TGCAGCGTTGCGGGACATATGAACACTGAAGCTTTCTTT
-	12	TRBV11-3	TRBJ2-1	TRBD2	CASSFSAGEQFF	TGTGCCAGCAGCTTTTCAGCGGGGGAGCAGTTCTTC
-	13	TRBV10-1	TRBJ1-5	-	CASSENLNQPQHF	TGCGCCAGCAGTGAGAACTTGAATCAGCCCCAGCATTTT
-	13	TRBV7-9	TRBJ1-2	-	CASSLPVDYGYTF	TGTGCCAGCAGCTTACCGGTGGACTATGGCTACACCTTC
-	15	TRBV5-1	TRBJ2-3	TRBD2	CASSRLAGSTDTQYF	TGCGCCAGCAGCAGGCTAGCGGGGAGCACAGATACGCAGTATTTT
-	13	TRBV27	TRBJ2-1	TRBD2	CASSLGGGNEQFF	TGTGCCAGCAGTTTAGGGGGAGGGAATGAGCAGTTCTTC
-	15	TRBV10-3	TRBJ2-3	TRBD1	CAISYGTGDSDTQYF	TGTGCCATCAGTTATGGGACAGGGGATTCAGATACGCAGTATTTT
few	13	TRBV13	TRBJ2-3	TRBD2	CASSFGGADTQYF	TGTGCCAGCAGCTTCGGGGGGGCGGATACGCAGTATTTT
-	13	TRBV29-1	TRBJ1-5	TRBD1	CSEADRGGQPQHF	TGCAGCGAAGCGGACAGGGGGGGTCAGCCCCAGCATTTT
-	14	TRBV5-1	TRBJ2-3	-	CASSPGERTDTQYF	TGCGCCAGCAGCCCTGGGGAGCGCACAGATACGCAGTATTTT
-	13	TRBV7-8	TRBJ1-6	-	CASSSDIPSPLHF	TGTGCCAGCAGCTCGGACATTCCCTCACCCCTCCACTTT
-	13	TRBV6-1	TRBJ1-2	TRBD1	CASRGQGAYGYTF	TGTGCCAGCAGGGGTCAGGGGGCGTATGGCTACACCTTC
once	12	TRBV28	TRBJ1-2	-	CASREGVYGYTF	TGTGCCAGCAGGGAGGGTGTCTATGGCTACACCTTC
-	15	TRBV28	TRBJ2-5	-	CASSLILGAQETQYF	TGTGCCAGCAGTTTAATTTTGGGGGCCCAAGAGACCCAGTACTTC
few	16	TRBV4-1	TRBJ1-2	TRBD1	CASSQDIGTGGKGYTF	TGCGCCAGCAGCCAAGATATCGGGACAGGGGGCAAGGGCTACACCTTC
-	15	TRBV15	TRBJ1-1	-	CATSREAGAFTEAFF	TGTGCCACCAGCAGAGAAGCGGGGGCATTTACTGAAGCTTTCTTT
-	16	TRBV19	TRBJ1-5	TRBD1	CASSTPGQLLNQPQHF	TGTGCCAGTAGTACCCCGGGACAGCTACTCAATCAGCCCCAGCATTTT
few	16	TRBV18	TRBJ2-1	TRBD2	CASSPLAGLSYNEQFF	TGTGCCAGCTCACCACTAGCGGGCCTCTCCTACAATGAGCAGTTCTTC
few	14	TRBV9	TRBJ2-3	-	CASSVEPLADTQYF	TGTGCCAGCAGCGTAGAACCCCTAGCAGATACGCAGTATTTT
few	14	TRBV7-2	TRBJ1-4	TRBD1	CASRKDRVEEKLFF	TGTGCCAGCAGAAAAGACAGGGTGGAAGAAAAACTGTTTTTT
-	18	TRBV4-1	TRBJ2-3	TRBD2	CASSQDRLAGGRTDTQYF	TGCGCCAGCAGCCAAGATAGACTAGCGGGAGGACGCACAGATACGCAGTATTTT
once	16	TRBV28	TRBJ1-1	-	CASSRRDIFPNTEAFF	TGTGCCAGCAGCCGCCGGGACATCTTTCCGAACACTGAAGCTTTCTTT
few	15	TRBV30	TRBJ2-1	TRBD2	CAWSPPGGGPFEQFF	TGTGCCTGGAGTCCACCCGGGGGAGGGCCCTTTGAGCAGTTCTTC
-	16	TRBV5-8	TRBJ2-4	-	CASSKGGAVHINSQYF	TGTGCCAGCAGCAAGGGGGGGGCGGTTCATATAAACAGTCAGTACTTC
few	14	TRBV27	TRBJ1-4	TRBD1	CASSWDSTNEKLFF	TGTGCCAGCAGTTGGGACAGTACTAATGAAAAACTGTTTTTT
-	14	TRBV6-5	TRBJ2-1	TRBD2	CASRGLAGANEQFF	TGTGCCAGCAGAGGACTAGCGGGGGCCAATGAGCAGTTCTTC
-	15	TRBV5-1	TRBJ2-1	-	CASSEAASSYNEQFF	TGCGCCAGCAGCGAGGCGGCCAGCTCCTACAATGAGCAGTTCTTC
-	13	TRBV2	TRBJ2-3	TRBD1	CASSEDRTGSQYF	TGTGCCAGCAGTGAAGATAGGACAGGGTCGCAGTATTTT
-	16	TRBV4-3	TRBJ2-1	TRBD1	CASSQDRTGSYNEQFF	TGCGCCAGCAGCCAAGATAGGACAGGGTCTTACAATGAGCAGTTCTTC
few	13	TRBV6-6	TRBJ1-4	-	CASRQGPNEKLFF	TGTGCCAGCAGACAGGGTCCGAATGAAAAACTGTTTTTT
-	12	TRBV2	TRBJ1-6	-	CASELEGSPLHF	TGTGCCAGCGAATTGGAGGGATCACCCCTCCACTTT
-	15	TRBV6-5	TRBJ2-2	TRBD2	CASTPAGGVAGELFF	TGTGCCAGCACTCCTGCGGGGGGGGTGGCCGGGGAGCTGTTTTTT
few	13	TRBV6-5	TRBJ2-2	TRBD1	CASRTGDSGELFF	TGTGCCAGCCGAACAGGGGATTCCGGGGAGCTGTTTTTT
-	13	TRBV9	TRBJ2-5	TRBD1	CASSLGQARTQYF	TGTGCCAGCAGCCTTGGACAGGCGCGGACCCAGTACTTC
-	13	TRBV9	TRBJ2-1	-	CASEGTWAGEQFF	TGTGCCAGCGAAGGAACCTGGGCTGGTGAGCAGTTCTTC
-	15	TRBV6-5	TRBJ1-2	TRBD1	CASSYSTTGVYGYTF	TGTGCCAGCAGTTACTCGACGACAGGGGTGTATGGCTACACCTTC
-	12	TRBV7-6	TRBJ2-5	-	CASSLYQETQYF	TGTGCCAGCAGCCTATACCAAGAGACCCAGTACTTC